Sequencing of this TCR beta chain was carried out in a study of T-cell memory formation after mild COVID-19. V was pared by 4 bases and J by 4 bases, with 5 bases of the junction left unmatched. Germline lookup yields CDR1 SGHVS and CDR2 FNYEAQ. The CDR3 consists of 15 residues. Overall study results and limits: A second wave expanding day 15 to 37 was CD4+-biased; contracting clones were balanced. Those CD4+ clones that contracted were mainly in CM and EM (CD8+ ones in EMRA).

About this clonotype itself: Its target is not known.

Amplification by 5'RACE using constant-segment primers produced TCR alpha and TCR beta cDNA libraries that carried sample barcodes and UMIs. TCRdb passed the 5' RACE reads through MiXCR, listing each CDR3 protein once. The table records roughly 580,000 distinct CDR3 sequences, roughly 18% of them present only once. The genes are TRBV7-6 and TRBJ2-7, with TRBD2 identical over 12 bases. The sequenced sample consisted of PBMCs or a T cell subset sorted from them (not recorded which). This TCR was recovered from an adult woman who had mild COVID-19 (a few samples of this study predate the infection). Cell type and time point are not known. CDR3 sequence (DNA): TGTGCCAGCAGCTCGCTAGCGGGAGGGCAGTACGAGCAGTACTTC. It encodes CASSSLAGGQYEQYF.